The rows below give T cell receptor beta chains drawn from one sample of a study of T cells after yellow fever vaccination. TCRdb reprocessed the 5' RACE reads via MiXCR and lists one record per CDR3 protein. The sample holds under 200,000 distinct CDR3 sequences, approximately 6.7% seen once. The starting material was CD4+ T cells sorted from PBMCs, obtained 5 to 6 days after the first yellow fever vaccination. The origin of the receptors is a man younger than 35 who received the YFV17D yellow fever vaccine. CDR3s include the opening cysteine and the closing phenylalanine or tryptophan. The order of the fields is CDR3 DNA, CDR3 protein, J gene, clone size, V gene, D gene. D genes are given only for firm matches. Part of the rows lack a size; the others show once, few, many or a class for expanded clones.

TGTGCCAGTAGTAGGACAGGTGAATGGGAGACCCAGTACTTC CASSRTGEWETQYF TRBJ2-5 - TRBV19 TRBD1
TGTGCCAGCAGCCCCGAACAGGGCTATGGCTACACCTTC CASSPEQGYGYTF TRBJ1-2 - TRBV5-4 -
TGTGCCAGCAGCTTGGCCTCTCACAGTTTCTTTGGTCGGTATGGCTACACCTTC CASSLASHSFFGRYGYTF TRBJ1-2 many TRBV5-5 -
TGCGCCAGCAGCCAAGGCTGGTCTGTCGGTCAGCCCCAGCATTTT CASSQGWSVGQPQHF TRBJ1-5 many TRBV4-3 -
TGTGCCAGCAGTTACTCTGGGGTGGTCGGGGAGCTGTTTTTT CASSYSGVVGELFF TRBJ2-2 many TRBV6-5 -
TGTGCCAGCAGTTCCTATACGGGGGGGCCCTATGAGCAGTTCTTC CASSSYTGGPYEQFF TRBJ2-1 many TRBV2 TRBD2
TGCAGCGTTGAACCGGCGTTTAGCACAGATACGCAGTATTTT CSVEPAFSTDTQYF TRBJ2-3 - TRBV29-1 -
TGTGCCAGCAGCTTACAGGGCGCCGGGGAGCTGTTTTTT CASSLQGAGELFF TRBJ2-2 many TRBV7-2 -
TGTGCCACGACACAGGGAACGAGCACAGATACGCAGTATTTT CATTQGTSTDTQYF TRBJ2-3 - TRBV2 -
TGTGCCAGCAGGAGGGATCCGAACACCGGGGAGCTGTTTTTT CASRRDPNTGELFF TRBJ2-2 many TRBV6-1 -
TGTGCCACCAGTGATTTGCAAGATCAGCCCCAGCATTTT CATSDLQDQPQHF TRBJ1-5 many TRBV24-1 -
TGCGCCAGCAGCGGGGGAGGGCGCATCGACGAGCAGTACTTC CASSGGGRIDEQYF TRBJ2-7 - TRBV5-1 TRBD2
TGTGCCAGCAGCCAAGAAGGGCAGGGGTATAATTCACCCCTCCACTTT CASSQEGQGYNSPLHF TRBJ1-6 many TRBV3-1 -
TGTGCCAGCAGCTTAAGGACTAGCGGGGAAGAGACCCAGTACTTC CASSLRTSGEETQYF TRBJ2-5 many TRBV7-2 TRBD2
TGTGCCAGCAGATCCGACGGGACACCTGGGACCCAGTACTTC CASRSDGTPGTQYF TRBJ2-5 many TRBV28 -
TGTGCCTGGAGTGTACAAGACGCTTGGAATACGCAGTATTTT CAWSVQDAWNTQYF TRBJ2-3 few TRBV30 -
TGTGCCAGCAGCTTGGGCGGGGAACGCTACGAGCAGTACTTC CASSLGGERYEQYF TRBJ2-7 few TRBV5-4 -
TGTGCCAGCAGCTCTACCGGGGTAGCGGGGGAAAATGAGCAGTTCTTC CASSSTGVAGENEQFF TRBJ2-1 many TRBV13 TRBD2
TGCAGTGCTAGAGATGGTATCCAGCGGGGGAACACCGGGGAGCTGTTTTTT CSARDGIQRGNTGELFF TRBJ2-2 many TRBV20-1 TRBD2
TGTGCCAGCAGTGAAGGACAGATCGGGGAGCTGTTTTTT CASSEGQIGELFF TRBJ2-2 many TRBV12-3/TRBV12-4 -
TGCGCCAGCAGCCAGGATGGTTCAGGGGGATCGAGGGCTTTCTTT CASSQDGSGGSRAFF TRBJ1-1 many TRBV4-3 TRBD1
TGTGCCAGCAGCCAATGGGGCGAGCCCCAGCATTTT CASSQWGEPQHF TRBJ1-5 many TRBV16 -
TGTGCCAGCAGCTTAGTGGCGGGGGGGGTCGGGGAGCTGTTTTTT CASSLVAGGVGELFF TRBJ2-2 few TRBV7-2 TRBD2
TGTGCCAGCAGTTCGTCCCGGGGGGTTTGGCGTGGCTACACCTTC CASSSSRGVWRGYTF TRBJ1-2 few TRBV12-3/TRBV12-4 -
TGCGCCAGCAGCCTCTACTCGATCCAAGAGACCCAGTACTTC CASSLYSIQETQYF TRBJ2-5 many TRBV5-1 -
TGCGCCAGCAGCTTGGTAGCTGGAGCAACTAATGAAAAACTGTTTTTT CASSLVAGATNEKLFF TRBJ1-4 many TRBV5-1 -
TGCGCCAGCAGCCAGTCGCAAAACACCGGGGAGCTGTTTTTT CASSQSQNTGELFF TRBJ2-2 many TRBV4-3 -
TGTGCCAGCAGTTACGGTGGGGGCAGAAGAGCTTATCAGCCCCAGCATTTT CASSYGGGRRAYQPQHF TRBJ1-5 few TRBV6-5 -
TGTGCCGGGTTTGTTGAGGGGCACACCGGGGAGCTGTTTTTT CAGFVEGHTGELFF TRBJ2-2 few TRBV7-9 -
TGCGCCAGCAGCCGCCCGGGACAGCAACACACCGGGGAGCTGTTTTTT CASSRPGQQHTGELFF TRBJ2-2 many TRBV4-1 TRBD1
TGTGCCAGCAGCATAGGTCGGAAGAACACTGAAGCTTTCTTT CASSIGRKNTEAFF TRBJ1-1 - TRBV28 -
TGTGCCAGCAGTTTTCAGCCGGGGGAAGCTTTCTTT CASSFQPGEAFF TRBJ1-1 few TRBV12-3/TRBV12-4 -
TGCAGTGCTAGCCCGGGTTCAACTAATGAAAAACTGTTTTTT CSASPGSTNEKLFF TRBJ1-4 few TRBV20-1 -
TGTGCCAGCTCATTCACGGGTCGGACTGAAGCTTTCTTT CASSFTGRTEAFF TRBJ1-1 few TRBV7-8 -
TGTGCCAGCAGCTTACGCAGGAGCACAGATACGCAGTATTTT CASSLRRSTDTQYF TRBJ2-3 many TRBV11-1 -
TGCAGTGCTAGTGAAGGGGCGAGGCGAAGAGGGGAAAAACTGTTTTTT CSASEGARRRGEKLFF TRBJ1-4 many TRBV20-1 -
TGTGCCAGCAGTTACGCGGGGCGGGCGGACGAGCAGTACTTC CASSYAGRADEQYF TRBJ2-7 few TRBV6-5 -
TGTGCCAGCAGCCCAAAGGGGACAGGGTCGTACAGCAATCAGCCCCAGCATTTT CASSPKGTGSYSNQPQHF TRBJ1-5 many TRBV27 TRBD1
TGCGCCAGCAGCACAGGACTAGCGGGGGGGCGGGCCAAAAACATTCAGTACTTC CASSTGLAGGRAKNIQYF TRBJ2-4 few TRBV4-1 TRBD2
TGCAGTGCTGGGGACAGTTCTTCTGAAGCTTTCTTT CSAGDSSSEAFF TRBJ1-1 many TRBV20-1 TRBD1
TGTGCCAGCAGCCCCCGAATACTAGCGGGAGACAATGAGCAGTTCTTC CASSPRILAGDNEQFF TRBJ2-1 many TRBV7-3 TRBD2
TGTGCCAGCTCACCACCGGGACAGGGCCGCACAGATACGCAGTATTTT CASSPPGQGRTDTQYF TRBJ2-3 few TRBV18 TRBD1
TGCAGCGTGAGAGGCCAAGGGGCTAATTCACCCCTCCACTTT CSVRGQGANSPLHF TRBJ1-6 - TRBV29-1 -
TGTGCCTGGAGTGTATTCGGGCAGGCCCAAAATGAAAAACTGTTTTTT CAWSVFGQAQNEKLFF TRBJ1-4 few TRBV30 -